One and the same sample provided the 22 T cell receptor beta chains below, sequenced in a study of cytomegalovirus exposure and HLA in healthy donors. Amplification used 60 Vbeta primers and 13 Jbeta primers. Repertoires were generated with immunoSEQ multiplex PCR, while TCRdb's copy carries only in-frame clones and drops some. The repertoire holds roughly 100,000 clones, with over 70% as singletons. Sequenced input: PBMCs. Every receptor here comes from a female donor in good health and CMV-seronegative.

The V gene is TRBV19, the J gene TRBJ1-5; D is ambiguous. CDR1 and CDR2 (germline): LNHDA, SQIVND (reference sequence). Trimming took off 5 bases at V and 9 bases at J, with 11 bases between the two ends. This CDR3 spans 12 amino acids. CDR3 DNA: TGTGCCAGTAGTCTGACCCGGGGGCCCCAGCATTTT. This encodes CASSLTRGPQHF.

Only a few counts were recorded for this clone. The V call is TRBV19, the J call TRBJ2-1; 7 bases map to TRBD2. V was clipped by 5 bases and J by 2 bases; unmatched bases: 6. The CDR3 totals 15 residues. Looked up from germline, CDR1 is LNHDA and CDR2 is SQIVND (reference sequence). This CDR3 is CASSREGRAYNEQFF. The CDR3 DNA reads as TGTGCCAGTAGTCGGGAAGGGAGGGCCTACAATGAGCAGTTCTTC.

The CDR3 nucleotides read TGTGCCACCAGCAGCGGGACAGGGATTTCACAAGAGACCCAGTACTTC. It specifies CATSSGTGISQETQYF. The rearrangement uses TRBV15 and TRBJ2-5; TRBD1 matches at 9 bases. After removal of 3 bases from V and 2 bases from J, the junction contained 7 bases not matched to a gene. The CDR3 is made up of 16 amino acids. CDR1 is LNHNV and CDR2 is YYDKDF in the germline V gene (reference sequence). Full variable domain (rest looked up from reference TRBV15 and TRBJ2-5): DAMVIQNPRYQVTQFGKPVTLSCSQTLNHNVMYWYQQKSSQAPKLLFHYYDKDFNNEADTPDNFQSRRPNTSFCFLDIRSPGLGDTAMYLCATSSGTGISQETQYFGPGTRLLVL.

This clone turned up a few times. This chain uses TRBV30 with TRBJ2-5, with 14 bases identical to TRBD2. The trim removed 7 bases at V and 4 bases at J, leaving 8 bases unmatched. The CDR3 has 15 amino acids. Germline V gene data show CDR1 as GTSNPN and CDR2 as SVGIG (reference sequence). Written as DNA, the CDR3 is TGTGCCTTAACCACGGGACTAGCGGGAGTAGAGACCCAGTACTTC. The encoded protein is CALTTGLAGVETQYF. The variable domain in full, completed from reference TRBV30 and TRBJ2-5, reads SQTIHQWPATLVQPVGSPLSLECTVEGTSNPNLYWYRQAAGRGLQLLFYSVGIGQISSEVPQNLSASRPQDRQFILSSKKLLLSDSGFYLCALTTGLAGVETQYFGPGTRLLVL.

The chain is built from TRBV2 and TRBJ1-5; D ambiguous. This CDR3 spans 14 amino acids. Trimming took 4 bases from V and 7 from J, leaving 14 bases between them. Per the germline V gene, CDR1 is SNHLY and CDR2 is FYNNEI. The CDR3 loop reads CASSVDGIGQPQHF. The CDR3 nucleotides read TGTGCCAGCAGTGTCGACGGGATTGGGCAGCCCCAGCATTTT.

A remark on this clone: Within the sample, other DNA sequences also encode this same CDR3. The chain has TRBV18 and TRBJ2-7, with 7 bases identical to TRBD2. V dropped 3 bases and J dropped 0; count of bases not matched to a gene: 2. CDR3 length: 14 residues. Germline CDR1 KGHSH, CDR2 LQKENI. The CDR3 reads CASSPPSGSYEQYF. The DNA of the CDR3 is TGTGCCAGCTCACCCCCTAGCGGCTCCTACGAGCAGTACTTC.

This clone was seen a handful of times. The rearrangement joins TRBV9 to TRBJ2-5; weak D call: TRBD2 (7 bases). V shed 3 bases and J shed 5 bases, with 11 bases lying between them. The CDR3 loop spans 13 amino acids. Germline V gene sequence: CDR1 SGDLS, CDR2 YYNGEE. CDR3 sequence: CASSARGGETQYF. Here the CDR3 DNA reads TGTGCCAGCAGCGCCAGGGGAGGGGAGACCCAGTACTTC.

The gene calls are TRBV6-6 and TRBJ1-1, with 9 bases aligning to TRBD1. The CDR3 totals 16 residues. V lost 6 bases to trimming and J lost 4 bases; unmatched junction nucleotides: 12. The germline CDR1 and CDR2 sequences are MNHNY and SVGAGI (reference sequence). The CDR3 nucleotides are TGTGCCAGCAGCCCGACAGGGGGGGTAGGGGCCACTGAAGCTTTCTTT. This codes for CASSPTGGVGATEAFF.

The V gene is TRBV28, the J gene TRBJ2-4; 7 positions match TRBD2. V lost 3 bases and J lost 7; bases outside the gene matches: 12. Per germline, CDR1 MDHEN and CDR2 SYDVKM. The CDR3 spans 16 residues. CDR3 residues: CASSFSSGTSGNIQYF. The CDR3 nucleotides are TGTGCCAGCAGTTTCTCAAGCGGGACCTCTGGCAACATTCAGTACTTC.

This clone was seen a handful of times. V usage is TRBV27 and J usage is TRBJ2-5, with D unclear. Trimming left V 6 bases short and J 5 bases short, with 10 bases between. CDR1 and CDR2 from the germline V gene are MNHEY and SMNVEV (reference sequence). The CDR3 length is 12 residues. The CDR3 loop is CASSVFGETQYF. The CDR3 DNA follows: TGTGCCAGCAGCGTCTTCGGGGAGACCCAGTACTTC.

V gene TRBV18 combines with J gene TRBJ2-3, with 8 bases matching TRBD1. V lost 2 bases, J lost 4 bases, and 5 bases stayed unmatched. The CDR3 runs 15 residues. Germline CDR1 KGHSH, CDR2 LQKENI. The CDR3 DNA sequence: TGTGCCAGCTCACCAATAGGACAGGGTCCAGATACGCAGTATTTT. Protein product: CASSPIGQGPDTQYF.

The chain carries TRBV20-1 and TRBJ2-5; 7 nucleotides match TRBD1. The length of the CDR3 is 11 residues. Germline assignment: CDR1 DFQATT and CDR2 SNEGSKA (reference sequence). Trimming removed 8 bases from V and 5 bases from J; junction bases left unmatched: 5. This CDR3 reads CSPRQGETQYF. The CDR3 DNA reads TGCAGTCCCCGACAGGGTGAGACCCAGTACTTC.

This sequence joins TRBV11-3 and TRBJ2-2, with D tentatively TRBD2 (5 bases). V lost 5 bases to trimming and J lost 3 bases, with 16 bases between them. Germline V CDR1 and CDR2: SGHNT, YENEEA. The CDR3 sequence is 16 residues long. This CDR3 is CASSEGPSPYTGELFF. CDR3 DNA sequence: TGTGCCAGCAGCGAGGGTCCATCGCCTTACACCGGGGAGCTGTTTTTT. The variable domain in full, with the rest retrieved from reference TRBV11-3 and TRBJ2-2, is EAGVVQSPRYKIIEKKQPVAFWCNPISGHNTLYWYLQNLGQGPELLIRYENEEAVDDSQLPKDRFSAERLKGVDSTLKIQPAELGDSAVYLCASSEGPSPYTGELFFGEGSRLTVL.

The chain links TRBV5-1 to TRBJ1-1; D is undetermined. CDR1 is SGHRS and CDR2 is YFSETQ in the germline V gene. This CDR3 has 14 residues. Trimming left V 2 bases short and J 3 bases short, with 11 bases between. The CDR3 loop reads CASSFGVADTEAFF. In nucleotides, the CDR3 is TGCGCCAGCAGCTTCGGGGTAGCGGACACTGAAGCTTTCTTT.

V is TRBV7-9 and J is TRBJ1-1; 9 positions agree with TRBD1. The CDR3 runs 18 residues. The junction had 15 bases not matched to a gene; V was cut back by 5 bases and J by 2 bases. Germline CDR1 reads SEHNR; CDR2 reads FQNEAQ (reference sequence). The CDR3 DNA reads TGTGCCAGCAGCACCTACAGGGGGCGAGCCCTGGGAAACACTGAAGCTTTCTTT. It yields the protein CASSTYRGRALGNTEAFF.

This rearrangement joins TRBV5-4 to TRBJ1-4; 7 bases match TRBD1. The trim removed 4 bases at V and 7 bases at J, leaving 7 bases unmatched. The CDR3 sequence is 14 residues long. CDR1 is SGHNT, CDR2 YYREEE, per germline (reference sequence). CDR3 in DNA: TGTGCCAGCAGCCGACAGGGTCCAGGTGAAAAACTGTTTTTT. Translation: CASSRQGPGEKLFF.

The J gene is TRBJ2-6, the V gene TRBV6-5; maybe TRBD2 (6 bases). V lost 4 bases to trimming and J lost 0 bases, with 7 bases between them. This CDR3 has 15 amino acids. Germline V lookup: CDR1 MNHEY, CDR2 SVGAGI. The CDR3 is CASSSLASGANVLTF. DNA for the CDR3: TGTGCCAGCAGTTCACTAGCCTCTGGGGCCAACGTCCTGACTTTC.

The CDR3 DNA sequence: TGTGCCAGCAGTACCCCCGGGACTAGCGGGAGGATCTTCTCCTACGAGCAGTACTTC. Translated: CASSTPGTSGRIFSYEQYF. The chain uses TRBV28 and TRBJ2-7; 15 positions match TRBD2. The CDR3 runs to 19 residues. Germline V CDR1 and CDR2: MDHEN, SYDVKM. The ends lost 5 bases at V and 0 bases at J; junction bases unmatched: 11.

This clone was picked up one time. The chain's CDR3 is CASSLALQTGTGSHEQYF. The CDR3, as DNA: TGTGCCAGCAGCTTAGCCCTCCAAACCGGGACAGGGTCTCACGAGCAGTACTTC. This chain links TRBV7-2 with TRBJ2-7, with 9 nucleotides matching TRBD1. Germline assignment: CDR1 SGHTA and CDR2 FQGNSA. The length of the CDR3 is 18 residues. With 0 bases clipped from V and 5 bases from J, the junction kept 14 bases outside the gene matches.

The chain uses TRBV7-3 and TRBJ2-7, with 10 bases that match TRBD1. The CDR3 length is 14 residues. V gave up 2 bases and J gave up 3 bases; unmatched junction bases: 1. CDR1 is SGHTA, CDR2 FQGTGA, per germline. CDR3 sequence: CASSLGDRGYEQYF. In nucleotides, the CDR3 is TGTGCCAGCAGCTTAGGGGACAGGGGCTACGAGCAGTACTTC.

The chain joins TRBV5-4 to TRBJ2-2, with TRBD2 identical over 8 bases. Per germline, CDR1 SGHNT and CDR2 YYREEE (reference sequence). The ends lost 0 bases at V and 9 bases at J; junction bases unmatched: 7. The CDR3 spans 15 residues. The CDR3 is CASSLEGTSTRELFF. In DNA form, the CDR3 reads TGTGCCAGCAGCTTGGAGGGGACTAGTACCCGGGAGCTGTTTTTT. Full variable domain (outside the CDR3, taken from reference TRBV5-4 and TRBJ2-2): ETGVTQSPTHLIKTRGQQVTLRCSSQSGHNTVSWYQQALGQGPQFIFQYYREEENGRGNFPPRFSGLQFPNYSSELNVNALELDDSALYLCASSLEGTSTRELFFGEGSRLTVL.

This clone was seen only a few times. The chain couples TRBV19 to TRBJ2-1, with TRBD2 identical over 8 bases. CDR3 size: 13 residues. The V and J ends lost 7 bases and 6 bases, in that order; junction bases with no gene match: 5. Germline V gene data show CDR1 as LNHDA and CDR2 as SQIVND (reference sequence). The CDR3, as DNA: TGTGCCAGTAAGATAGCGGGAACCAATGAGCAGTTCTTC. This gives the protein CASKIAGTNEQFF.